A single sample gave rise to the 27 T cell receptor beta chains below, sequenced in a study of shared clonotypes between healthy human individuals (TCRdb year 2020). CD8 naive samples consisted of CD45RO-negative cells that were positively selected for CCR7, yielding a CD45RA+CCR7+ population without TemRA cells. Library construction relied on the immunoSEQ multiplex PCR assay. TCRdb carries this immuneACCESS record with in-frame sequences only. Its versions omit some clonotypes, under half of them owing to an unresolved V gene in the studies checked, with the rest unexplained. This sample has under 850,000 clones in its table, and 85% to 95% of those were observed once. The top ten constitute around 24% of the sample. Sequencing used naive CD8+ T cells sorted from blood. Interpreted using the paper, the cell subset or site label stands for: CD45RA+CCR7+. The receptors were gathered from a man aged 30-40 years in good health.

This chain connects TRBV6-6 to TRBJ2-7; 8 bases fit TRBD1. V shed 8 bases, J shed 3 bases, and the junction held 15 bases outside the gene matches. Germline V gives CDR1 MNHNY, CDR2 SVGAGI (reference sequence). The length of the CDR3 is 16 residues. CDR3 coding DNA: TGTGCCAGCCCGCCGAGACAGGGGACGTACGTCTACGAGCAGTACTTC. It yields the protein CASPPRQGTYVYEQYF.

This clone has just one count. The J gene is TRBJ2-2, the V gene TRBV7-9; tentatively, D is TRBD2 (6 bases). Trimming took 5 bases from V and 1 from J, leaving 11 bases between them. Germline CDR1 reads SEHNR; CDR2 reads FQNEAQ (reference sequence). The CDR3 consists of 15 residues. The chain's CDR3 is CASSPGLLNTGELFF. CDR3 coding DNA: TGTGCCAGCAGCCCGGGACTCTTGAACACCGGGGAGCTGTTTTTT.

The chain employs TRBV19 and TRBJ2-2, with 10 bases matching TRBD2. The V gene's germline CDR1 is LNHDA and CDR2 SQIVND (reference sequence). The CDR3 consists of 16 residues. V lost 10 bases, J lost 0 bases, and 8 bases stayed unmatched. The CDR3 spells CATNGLAESNTGELFF. The CDR3 DNA is TGTGCCACCAACGGACTAGCGGAATCGAACACCGGGGAGCTGTTTTTT. Drawing the rest from reference TRBV19 and TRBJ2-2, the complete variable domain is DGGITQSPKYLFRKEGQNVTLSCEQNLNHDAMYWYRQDPGQGLRLIYYSQIVNDFQKGDIAEGYSVSREKKESFPLTVTSAQKNPTAFYLCATNGLAESNTGELFFGEGSRLTVL.

The chain links TRBV4-1 to TRBJ2-7; no clear D gene. Trimming took 3 bases from V and 3 from J, leaving 6 bases between them. The germline gives CDR1 MGHRA, CDR2 YSYEKL. The CDR3 covers 12 residues. CDR3 bases: TGCGCCAGCAGCCATCCCAGCTACGAGCAGTACTTC. Amino acid sequence: CASSHPSYEQYF.

V gene TRBV13 combines with J gene TRBJ2-7; 7 bases agree with TRBD2. The V gene's germline CDR1 is PRHDT and CDR2 FYEKMQ (reference sequence). The CDR3 length is 14 residues. V shed 5 bases, J shed 3 bases, and the junction held 7 bases outside the gene matches. The CDR3 loop is CASSPRSGNYEQYF. As DNA, the CDR3 is TGTGCCAGCAGCCCTAGGAGCGGGAACTACGAGCAGTACTTC.

This clone was counted only a few times. The CDR3 protein is CATGGRSYEQYF. In DNA form, the CDR3 reads TGTGCCACAGGCGGCCGGTCCTACGAGCAGTACTTC. The chain links TRBV7-9 to TRBJ2-7; D not certain. Germline values: CDR1 SEHNR, CDR2 FQNEAQ (reference sequence). The CDR3 has 12 residues. The V gene lost 10 bases and the J gene lost 1 base, with 11 bases spanning the gap. Full variable domain (remainder filled in from reference TRBV7-9 and TRBJ2-7): DTGVSQNPRHKITKRGQNVTFRCDPISEHNRLYWYRQTLGQGPEFLTYFQNEAQLEKSRLLSDRFSAERPKGSFSTLEIQRTEQGDSAMYLCATGGRSYEQYFGPGTRLTVT.

V is TRBV27 and J is TRBJ2-7; 7 bases fit TRBD2. J gave up 7 bases and V 4 bases, and 13 bases lay outside the gene matches. Germline V CDR1 and CDR2: MNHEY, SMNVEV (reference sequence). CDR3 length: 15 residues. Here the CDR3 reads CASSSRQRDQAEQYF. The CDR3 DNA follows: TGTGCCAGCAGTTCCCGCCAGCGGGACCAAGCGGAGCAGTACTTC.

The V call is TRBV7-3, the J call TRBJ2-1, with a tentative D call TRBD2 (6 bases). Per the germline V gene, CDR1 is SGHTA and CDR2 is FQGTGA. V gave up 2 bases and J gave up 6 bases, with 11 bases separating them. The CDR3 has 14 amino acids. CDR3 in DNA: TGTGCCAGCAGCTTAGCGGGACTTGGCAATGAGCAGTTCTTC. Its protein is CASSLAGLGNEQFF.

The gene calls are TRBV6-4 and TRBJ2-2; the D is unclear. V shed 2 bases and J shed 0 bases, with 7 bases lying between them. CDR3 length: 15 residues. The germline V gene encodes CDR1 MRHNA and CDR2 SNTAGT. The DNA for the CDR3 is TGTGCCAGCAGTGACGGAGAGTCGAACACCGGGGAGCTGTTTTTT. Residues: CASSDGESNTGELFF.

This rearrangement joins TRBV4-3 to TRBJ2-7; no definite D call. CDR3 length: 17 amino acids. Germline CDR1 is LGHNA and CDR2 is YSLEER. The V end lost 0 bases, the J end lost 2 bases, and 17 bases lay between the germline ends. The CDR3 here is CASSQESRPGAPYEQYF. The CDR3 coding sequence is TGCGCCAGCAGCCAAGAGTCGCGCCCAGGCGCCCCCTACGAGCAGTACTTC.

The chain joins TRBV10-2 to TRBJ2-5, with a weak D call TRBD2 (5 bases). This CDR3 has 15 residues. The ends were cut back, 5 bases at V and 5 bases at J, with 18 bases in the middle. Per germline, CDR1 WSHSY and CDR2 SAAADI. CDR3 residues: CASSPESERVETQYF. In nucleotides, the CDR3 is TGCGCCAGCAGTCCTGAGTCCGAGAGGGTGGAGACCCAGTACTTC.

This chain links TRBV13 with TRBJ2-7, with D unclear. The CDR3 covers 13 residues. The V end was cut by 1 base, the J end by 3 bases, with 7 bases between. CDR1 is PRHDT, CDR2 FYEKMQ, per germline (reference sequence). This CDR3 reads CASSLESYYEQYF. CDR3 bases: TGTGCCAGCAGCTTAGAGTCTTACTACGAGCAGTACTTC.

The V gene is TRBV7-9, the J gene TRBJ1-2, with 7 bases matching TRBD1. Germline lookup yields CDR1 SEHNR and CDR2 FQNEAQ (reference sequence). V was pared by 6 bases and J by 4 bases, with 11 bases of the junction left unmatched. This CDR3 is built from 15 residues. The CDR3 sequence is CASRGFDRAGYGYTF. The CDR3 DNA follows: TGTGCCAGCAGGGGTTTCGACAGGGCGGGCTATGGCTACACCTTC.

The V call is TRBV19, the J call TRBJ2-5; either TRBD1 or TRBD2 may supply D (5 bases each). Trimming cost V 8 bases and J 3 bases, with 22 bases left between them. CDR1 is LNHDA and CDR2 is SQIVND in the germline V gene (reference sequence). This CDR3 region has 16 residues. CDR3 region: CASAAFVGEIEETQYF. CDR3 nucleotides: TGTGCCAGTGCTGCTTTCGTGGGGGAAATCGAAGAGACCCAGTACTTC.

The gene calls are TRBV5-1 and TRBJ2-7; 9 bases are shared with TRBD2. Germline trimming cut 5 bases from V and 2 bases from J; bases unmatched to any gene: 5. This CDR3 has 14 amino acids. CDR1 is SGHRS and CDR2 is YFSETQ in the germline V gene. CDR3 region: CASRSTSGAYEQYF. The CDR3 region has the DNA TGCGCCAGCAGATCGACTAGCGGAGCCTACGAGCAGTACTTC.

This chain connects TRBV13 to TRBJ2-1; possible D gene TRBD1, 6 bases. The CDR3 is 14 residues long. Trimming removed 3 bases at V and 6 bases at J, with 12 bases between. CDR1 PRHDT and CDR2 FYEKMQ come from the germline V gene (reference sequence). The CDR3 region is CASSFTGPTNEQFF. CDR3 sequence (DNA): TGTGCCAGCAGCTTTACAGGGCCCACCAATGAGCAGTTCTTC.

This chain uses TRBV15 with TRBJ2-1; D is possibly TRBD1 (5 bases). Looked up from germline, CDR1 is LNHNV and CDR2 is YYDKDF (reference sequence). Trimming stripped 5 bases from V and 6 bases from J, with 23 bases between. The length of the CDR3 is 17 residues. In DNA, the CDR3 is TGTGCCACCAGCGCTCTTTCAAGACAGTCGCCCGGCAATGAGCAGTTCTTC. This sequence encodes CATSALSRQSPGNEQFF.

The chain joins TRBV28 to TRBJ1-4, with unresolved D. Germline V gene lookup returns CDR1 MDHEN and CDR2 SYDVKM. Trimming removed 3 bases from V and 0 bases from J, with 8 bases in between. This CDR3 is 15 amino acids long. Here the CDR3 reads CASSFRPATNEKLFF. CDR3 nucleotide sequence: TGTGCCAGCAGTTTCCGACCTGCAACTAATGAAAAACTGTTTTTT.

CDR3 DNA: TGTGCCAGCAGCTTTCCTGGCGGGAGGACAGATACGCAGTATTTT. Its protein product is CASSFPGGRTDTQYF. This sequence joins TRBV7-2 and TRBJ2-3, with 8 bases fitting TRBD2. The CDR3 contains 15 residues. V lost 3 bases and J lost 3; bases outside the gene matches: 5. The germline V gene encodes CDR1 SGHTA and CDR2 FQGNSA.

The chain uses TRBV5-6 and TRBJ2-7; D unclear. Germline V CDR1 and CDR2: SGHDT, YYEEEE. Between the trimmed V and J ends, which lost 2 bases and 2 bases, there was a span of 17 bases. The CDR3 spans 16 residues. The CDR3, as DNA: TGTGCCAGCAGCTTAGGGTCTCGCTTCCCGGCCTACGAGCAGTACTTC. It yields the protein CASSLGSRFPAYEQYF.

To note about this clone: Other nucleotide sequences in the sample specify the same CDR3. The rearrangement joins TRBV6-5 to TRBJ2-3; D ambiguous. CDR1 and CDR2 from the germline V gene are MNHEY and SVGAGI. The CDR3 has 14 residues. Trimming took off 2 bases at V and 1 base at J, with 7 bases between the two ends. The CDR3 DNA follows: TGTGCCAGCAGTTACGGCTCTGGCACAGATACGCAGTATTTT. Its protein product is CASSYGSGTDTQYF.

This chain connects TRBV14 to TRBJ2-5; the D is unclear. Trimming cost V 0 bases and J 6 bases, with 8 bases left between them. This CDR3 comprises 13 residues. Germline V gene lookup returns CDR1 SGHDN and CDR2 FVKESK. Here the CDR3 DNA reads TGTGCCAGCAGCCAAGACGTTGGCCAGACCCAGTACTTC. As protein: CASSQDVGQTQYF.

The chain employs TRBV28 and TRBJ2-7; D is uncertain. Germline CDR1 MDHEN, CDR2 SYDVKM. This CDR3 has 14 residues. The V end was cut by 3 bases, the J end by 0 bases, with 9 bases between. CDR3 sequence (DNA): TGTGCCAGCAGTTTCGGATGGGGCTCCTACGAGCAGTACTTC. It yields the protein CASSFGWGSYEQYF.

This rearrangement joins TRBV9 to TRBJ2-1; D is uncertain. The CDR3 runs to 15 residues. Per the germline V gene, CDR1 is SGDLS and CDR2 is YYNGEE. The V and J ends lost 0 bases and 12 bases respectively, with 19 bases between them. The CDR3 bases are TGTGCCAGCAGCGTAGAGCCGATTACAATGATTGGGCAGTTCTTC. It is translated as CASSVEPITMIGQFF.

The chain combines TRBV9 with TRBJ2-1; 8 nucleotides align to TRBD2. The trim removed 2 bases at V and 4 bases at J, leaving 8 bases unmatched. This CDR3 comprises 16 residues. Germline CDR1 is SGDLS and CDR2 is YYNGEE. The CDR3 bases are TGTGCCAGCAGCGTTGAAACGGGAGGGGTTTACAATGAGCAGTTCTTC. Its protein product is CASSVETGGVYNEQFF.

The chain employs TRBV14 and TRBJ2-5; D is undetermined. The CDR3 length is 14 residues. Trimming cost V 0 bases and J 5 bases, with 10 bases left between them. Germline loops: CDR1 SGHDN, CDR2 FVKESK. CDR3 nucleotides: TGTGCCAGCAGCCAAGACATTTGGTTGGAGACCCAGTACTTC. This gives the protein CASSQDIWLETQYF.

This rearrangement joins TRBV7-9 to TRBJ2-5; D may be TRBD2 (5 bases). Between the trimmed V and J ends, which lost 5 bases and 4 bases, there was a span of 17 bases. CDR3 length equals 15 residues. The V gene's germline CDR1 is SEHNR and CDR2 FQNEAQ (reference sequence). The CDR3 DNA follows: TGTGCCAGCAGCCTCAATCCCGGGATCGTAGAGACCCAGTACTTC. It is translated as CASSLNPGIVETQYF.